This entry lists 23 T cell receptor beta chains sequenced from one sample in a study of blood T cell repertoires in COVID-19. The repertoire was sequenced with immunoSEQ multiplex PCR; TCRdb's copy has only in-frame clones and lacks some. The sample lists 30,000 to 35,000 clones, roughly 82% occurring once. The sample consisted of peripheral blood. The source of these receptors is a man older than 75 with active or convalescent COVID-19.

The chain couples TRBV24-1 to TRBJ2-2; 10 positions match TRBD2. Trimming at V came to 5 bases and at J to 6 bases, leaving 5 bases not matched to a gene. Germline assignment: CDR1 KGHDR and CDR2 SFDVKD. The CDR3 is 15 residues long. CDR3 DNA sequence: TGTGCCACCAGTGGGATAGCGGGGGGTGCCGGGGAGCTGTTTTTT. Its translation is CATSGIAGGAGELFF.

CDR3 region: CASSLGGGETQYF. CDR3 coding DNA: TGTGCCAGCAGCTTAGGGGGAGGGGAGACCCAGTACTTC. The chain carries TRBV7-3 and TRBJ2-5; 7 bases fit TRBD2. V lost 2 bases, J lost 5 bases, and 2 bases stayed unmatched. CDR3 size: 13 residues. Germline V gene data show CDR1 as SGHTA and CDR2 as FQGTGA. The full variable domain, its missing parts supplied by reference TRBV7-3 and TRBJ2-5, is GAGVSQTPSNKVTEKGKYVELRCDPISGHTALYWYRQSLGQGPEFLIYFQGTGAADDSGLPNDRFFAVRPEGSVSTLKIQRTERGDSAVYLCASSLGGGETQYFGPGTRLLVL.

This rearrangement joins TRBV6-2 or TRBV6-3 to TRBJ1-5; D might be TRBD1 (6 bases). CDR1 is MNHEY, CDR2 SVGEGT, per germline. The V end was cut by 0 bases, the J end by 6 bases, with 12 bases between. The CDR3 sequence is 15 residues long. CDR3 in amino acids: CASSYSGGAGQPQHF. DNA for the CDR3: TGTGCCAGCAGTTACTCTGGGGGCGCGGGTCAGCCCCAGCATTTT.

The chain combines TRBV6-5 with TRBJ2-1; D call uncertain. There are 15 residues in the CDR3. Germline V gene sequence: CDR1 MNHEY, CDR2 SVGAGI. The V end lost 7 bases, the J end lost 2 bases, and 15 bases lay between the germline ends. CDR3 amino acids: CASMGSGPTYNEQFF. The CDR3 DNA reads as TGTGCCAGCATGGGCTCAGGCCCCACCTACAATGAGCAGTTCTTC.

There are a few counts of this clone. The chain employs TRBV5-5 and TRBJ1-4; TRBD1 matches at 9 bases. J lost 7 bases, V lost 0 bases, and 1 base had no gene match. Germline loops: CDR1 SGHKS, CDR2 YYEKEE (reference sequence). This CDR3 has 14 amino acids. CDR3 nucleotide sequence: TGTGCCAGCAGCTTGGGGACAGGGGCTGAAAAACTGTTTTTT. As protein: CASSLGTGAEKLFF.

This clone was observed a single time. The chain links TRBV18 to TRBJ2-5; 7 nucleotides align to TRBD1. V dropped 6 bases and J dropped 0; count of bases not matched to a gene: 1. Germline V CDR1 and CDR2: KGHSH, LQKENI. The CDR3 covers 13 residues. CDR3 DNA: TGTGCCAGCTCGGGACAGTACCAAGAGACCCAGTACTTC. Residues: CASSGQYQETQYF.

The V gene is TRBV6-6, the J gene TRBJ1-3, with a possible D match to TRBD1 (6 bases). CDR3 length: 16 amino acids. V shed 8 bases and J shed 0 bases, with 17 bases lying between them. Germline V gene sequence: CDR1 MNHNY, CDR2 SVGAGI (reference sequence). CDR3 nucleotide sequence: TGTGCCAGCCTCCGGGACACTTCAAGCTCTGGAAACACCATATATTTT. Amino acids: CASLRDTSSSGNTIYF.

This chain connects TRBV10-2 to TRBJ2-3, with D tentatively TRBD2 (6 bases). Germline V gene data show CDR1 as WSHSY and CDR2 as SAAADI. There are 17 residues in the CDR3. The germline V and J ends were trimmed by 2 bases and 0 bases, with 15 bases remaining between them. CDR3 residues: CASSEPATRASTDTQYF. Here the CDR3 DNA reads TGCGCCAGCAGTGAGCCAGCGACTAGAGCTAGCACAGATACGCAGTATTTT.

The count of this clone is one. CDR3 sequence reads: CASSLVGLIQYF. CDR3 nucleotides: TGTGCCAGCAGCTTAGTAGGACTCATTCAGTACTTC. This rearrangement joins TRBV7-2 to TRBJ2-4, with a weak D call TRBD2 (5 bases). V shed 1 base and J shed 9 bases, with 7 bases lying between them. Germline values: CDR1 SGHTA, CDR2 FQGNSA. This CDR3 has 12 residues.

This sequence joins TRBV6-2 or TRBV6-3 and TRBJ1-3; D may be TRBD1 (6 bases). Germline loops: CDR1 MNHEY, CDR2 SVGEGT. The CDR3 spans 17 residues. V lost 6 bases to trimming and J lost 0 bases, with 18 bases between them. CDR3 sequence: CASSPTSGALSGNTIYF. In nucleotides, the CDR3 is TGTGCCAGCAGCCCTACCTCAGGGGCCCTCTCTGGAAACACCATATATTTT.

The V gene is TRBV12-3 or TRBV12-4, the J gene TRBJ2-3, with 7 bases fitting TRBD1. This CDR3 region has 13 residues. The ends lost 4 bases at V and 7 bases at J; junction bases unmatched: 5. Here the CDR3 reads CASSSTGVNTQYF. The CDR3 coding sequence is TGTGCCAGCAGTTCTACAGGGGTAAATACGCAGTATTTT.

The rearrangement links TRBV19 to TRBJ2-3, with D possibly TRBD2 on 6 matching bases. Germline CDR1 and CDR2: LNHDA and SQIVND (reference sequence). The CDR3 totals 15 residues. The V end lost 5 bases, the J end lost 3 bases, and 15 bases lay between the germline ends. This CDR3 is CASSRIGAGTDTQYF. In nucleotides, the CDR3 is TGTGCCAGTAGTCGCATAGGGGCGGGGACAGATACGCAGTATTTT.

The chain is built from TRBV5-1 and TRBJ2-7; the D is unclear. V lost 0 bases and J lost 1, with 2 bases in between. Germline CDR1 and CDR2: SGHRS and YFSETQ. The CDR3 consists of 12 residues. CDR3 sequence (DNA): TGCGCCAGCAGCTTGGTATCCTACGAGCAGTACTTC. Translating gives CASSLVSYEQYF.

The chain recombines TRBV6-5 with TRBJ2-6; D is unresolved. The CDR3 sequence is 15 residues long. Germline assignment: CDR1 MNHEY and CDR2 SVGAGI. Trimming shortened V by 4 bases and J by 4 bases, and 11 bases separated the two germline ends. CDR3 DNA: TGTGCCAGCAGTTTGATGGGCGCCGGGGCCAACGTCCTGACTTTC. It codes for CASSLMGAGANVLTF.

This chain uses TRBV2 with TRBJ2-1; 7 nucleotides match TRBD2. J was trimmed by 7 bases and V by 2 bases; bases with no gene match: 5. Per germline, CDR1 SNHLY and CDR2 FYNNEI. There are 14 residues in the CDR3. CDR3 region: CASSERVSGNEQFF. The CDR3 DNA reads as TGTGCCAGCAGTGAAAGGGTTAGCGGGAATGAGCAGTTCTTC.

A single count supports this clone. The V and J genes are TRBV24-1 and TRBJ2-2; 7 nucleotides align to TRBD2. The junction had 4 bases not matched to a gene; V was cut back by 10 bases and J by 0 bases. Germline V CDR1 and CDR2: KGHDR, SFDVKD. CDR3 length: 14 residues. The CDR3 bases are TGTGCCACGAGGGACTATTCGAACACCGGGGAGCTGTTTTTT. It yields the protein CATRDYSNTGELFF.

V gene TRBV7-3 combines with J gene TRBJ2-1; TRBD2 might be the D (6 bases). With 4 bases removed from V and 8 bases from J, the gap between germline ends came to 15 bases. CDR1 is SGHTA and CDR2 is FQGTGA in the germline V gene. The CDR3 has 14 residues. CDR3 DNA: TGTGCCAGCAGCTCGCGGGGCCCTGCGGATGAGCAGTTCTTC. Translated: CASSSRGPADEQFF.

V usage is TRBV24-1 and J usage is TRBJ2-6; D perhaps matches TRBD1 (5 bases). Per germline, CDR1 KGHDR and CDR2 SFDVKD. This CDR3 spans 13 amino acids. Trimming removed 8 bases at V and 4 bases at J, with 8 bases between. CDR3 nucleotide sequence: TGTGCCACCAAGGGGTACGGGGCCAACGTCCTGACTTTC. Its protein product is CATKGYGANVLTF.

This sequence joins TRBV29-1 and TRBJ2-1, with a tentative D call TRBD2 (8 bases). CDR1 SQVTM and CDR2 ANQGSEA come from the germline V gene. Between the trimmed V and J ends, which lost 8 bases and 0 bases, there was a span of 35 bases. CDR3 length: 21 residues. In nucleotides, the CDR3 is TGCAGCCACCCGGACAGGTTCGTCTTGCGGGAGGCCGATACCTCCTACAATGAGCAGTTCTTC. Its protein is CSHPDRFVLREADTSYNEQFF.

CDR3 residues: CSASLGDYEQYF. DNA for the CDR3: TGCAGTGCTAGTCTGGGCGACTACGAGCAGTACTTC. J is TRBJ2-7 and V is TRBV20-1; D gene uncertain. The V end was cut by 3 bases, the J end by 3 bases, with 9 bases between. The germline gives CDR1 DFQATT, CDR2 SNEGSKA (reference sequence). The CDR3 is made up of 12 amino acids.

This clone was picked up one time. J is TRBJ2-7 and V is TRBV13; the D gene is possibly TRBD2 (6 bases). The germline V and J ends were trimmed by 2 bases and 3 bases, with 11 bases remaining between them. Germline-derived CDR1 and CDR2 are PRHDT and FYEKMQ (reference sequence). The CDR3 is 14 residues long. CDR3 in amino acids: CASSLTGSFYEQYF. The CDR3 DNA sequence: TGTGCCAGCAGCTTAACCGGGAGCTTCTACGAGCAGTACTTC.

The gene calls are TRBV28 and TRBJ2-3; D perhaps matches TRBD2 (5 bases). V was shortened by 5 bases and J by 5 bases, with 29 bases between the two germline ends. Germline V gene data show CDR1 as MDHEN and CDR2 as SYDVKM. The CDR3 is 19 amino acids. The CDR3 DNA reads TGTGCCAGCAGTCCCGTAGCCTACCGTCGAACTGTGGAGGTAGATACGCAGTATTTT. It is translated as CASSPVAYRRTVEVDTQYF.

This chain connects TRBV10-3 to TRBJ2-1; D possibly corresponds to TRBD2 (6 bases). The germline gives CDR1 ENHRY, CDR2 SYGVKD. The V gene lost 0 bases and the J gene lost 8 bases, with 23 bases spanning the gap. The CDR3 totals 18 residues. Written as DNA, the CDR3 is TGTGCCATCAGTGAGTCGGTGGGTAGCGGAGGCCGTGGGGATGAGCAGTTCTTC. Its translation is CAISESVGSGGRGDEQFF.